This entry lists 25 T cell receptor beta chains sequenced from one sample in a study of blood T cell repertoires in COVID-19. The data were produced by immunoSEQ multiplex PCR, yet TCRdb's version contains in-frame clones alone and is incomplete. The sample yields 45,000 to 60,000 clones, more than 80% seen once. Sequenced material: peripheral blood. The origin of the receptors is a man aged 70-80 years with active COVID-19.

The CDR3 DNA reads TGTGCCAGCAGCGATTACGGCGGTGGCTACACCTTC. This codes for CASSDYGGGYTF. J is TRBJ1-2 and V is TRBV2; D ambiguous. Trimming pared 6 bases from V and 7 bases from J, leaving 12 bases between. There are 12 residues in the CDR3. CDR1 SNHLY and CDR2 FYNNEI come from the germline V gene.

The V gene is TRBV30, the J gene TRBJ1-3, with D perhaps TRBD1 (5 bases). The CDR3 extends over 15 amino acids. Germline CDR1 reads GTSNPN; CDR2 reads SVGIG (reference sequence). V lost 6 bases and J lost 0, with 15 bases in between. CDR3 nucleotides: TGTGCCTGCAGGGTACAGGCGAACTCTGGAAACACCATATATTTT. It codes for CACRVQANSGNTIYF.

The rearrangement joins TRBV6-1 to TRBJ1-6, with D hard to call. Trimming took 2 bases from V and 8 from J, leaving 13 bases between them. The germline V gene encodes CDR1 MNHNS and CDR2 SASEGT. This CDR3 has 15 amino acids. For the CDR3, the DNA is TGTGCCAGCAGTGAAAGGGCGGGTCAGTATTCACCCCTCCACTTT. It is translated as CASSERAGQYSPLHF.

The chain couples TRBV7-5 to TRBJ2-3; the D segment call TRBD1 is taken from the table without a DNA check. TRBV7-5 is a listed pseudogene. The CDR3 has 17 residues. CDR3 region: CARSLESDRGLSDTQYF. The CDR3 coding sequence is TGTGCCAGAAGCTTAGAGTCGGACAGGGGGCTCTCAGATACGCAGTATTTT.

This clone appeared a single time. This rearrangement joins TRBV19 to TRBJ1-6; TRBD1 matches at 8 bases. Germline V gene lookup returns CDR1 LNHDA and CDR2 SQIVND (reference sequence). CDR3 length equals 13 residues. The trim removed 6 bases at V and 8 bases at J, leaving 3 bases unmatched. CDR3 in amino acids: CASRGQEYSPLHF. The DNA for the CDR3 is TGTGCCAGTAGGGGACAGGAATATTCACCCCTCCACTTT.

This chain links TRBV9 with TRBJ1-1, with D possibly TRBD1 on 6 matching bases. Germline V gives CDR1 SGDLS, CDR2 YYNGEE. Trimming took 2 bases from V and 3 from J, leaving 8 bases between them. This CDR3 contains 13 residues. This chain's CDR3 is CASSVRQDTEAFF. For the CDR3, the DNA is TGTGCCAGCAGCGTCAGACAGGACACTGAAGCTTTCTTT. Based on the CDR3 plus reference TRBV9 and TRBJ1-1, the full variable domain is DSGVTQTPKHLITATGQRVTLRCSPRSGDLSVYWYQQSLDQGLQFLIQYYNGEERAKGNILERFSAQQFPDLHSELNLSSLELGDSALYFCASSVRQDTEAFFGQGTRLTVV.

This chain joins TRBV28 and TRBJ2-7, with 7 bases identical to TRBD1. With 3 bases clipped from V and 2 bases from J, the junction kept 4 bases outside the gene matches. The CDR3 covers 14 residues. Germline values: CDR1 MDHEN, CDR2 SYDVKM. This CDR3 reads CASSFPDRAYEQYF. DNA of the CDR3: TGTGCCAGCAGTTTCCCCGACAGGGCCTACGAGCAGTACTTC. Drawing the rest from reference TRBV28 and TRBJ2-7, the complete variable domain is DVKVTQSSRYLVKRTGEKVFLECVQDMDHENMFWYRQDPGLGLRLIYFSYDVKMKEKGDIPEGYSVSREKKERFSLILESASTNQTSMYLCASSFPDRAYEQYFGPGTRLTVT.

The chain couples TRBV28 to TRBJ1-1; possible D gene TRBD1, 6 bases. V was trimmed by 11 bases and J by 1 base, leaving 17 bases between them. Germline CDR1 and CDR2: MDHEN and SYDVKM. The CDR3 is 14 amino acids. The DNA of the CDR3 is TGTGCCCCCGACGGGGGGGGGCGGAACACTGAAGCTTTCTTT. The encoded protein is CAPDGGGRNTEAFF.

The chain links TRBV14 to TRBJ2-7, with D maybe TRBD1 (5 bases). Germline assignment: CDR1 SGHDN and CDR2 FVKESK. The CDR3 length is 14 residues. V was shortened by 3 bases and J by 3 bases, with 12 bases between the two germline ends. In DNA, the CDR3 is TGTGCCAGCAGCCACAGGGTTTTTGACTACGAGCAGTACTTC. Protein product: CASSHRVFDYEQYF.

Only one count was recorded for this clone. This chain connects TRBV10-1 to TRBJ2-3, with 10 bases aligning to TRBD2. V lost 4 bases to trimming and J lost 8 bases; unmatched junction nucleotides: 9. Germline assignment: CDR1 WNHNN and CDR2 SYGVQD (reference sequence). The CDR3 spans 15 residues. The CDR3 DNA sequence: TGCGCCAGCAGTGTCCTAGCGGGGGCCCAGGGTACGCAGTATTTT. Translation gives CASSVLAGAQGTQYF.

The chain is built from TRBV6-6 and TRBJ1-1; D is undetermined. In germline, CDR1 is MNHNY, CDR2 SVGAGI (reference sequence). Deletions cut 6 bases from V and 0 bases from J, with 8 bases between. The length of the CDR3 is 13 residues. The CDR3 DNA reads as TGTGCCAGCAGCTCCACACTGAACACTGAAGCTTTCTTT. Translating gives CASSSTLNTEAFF.

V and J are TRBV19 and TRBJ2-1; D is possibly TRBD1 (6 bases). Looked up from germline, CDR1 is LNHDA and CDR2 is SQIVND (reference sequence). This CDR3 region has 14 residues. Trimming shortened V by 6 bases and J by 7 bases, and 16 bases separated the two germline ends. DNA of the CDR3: TGTGCCAGTAGCCCAAGGGGAACAGGGAATGAGCAGTTCTTC. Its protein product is CASSPRGTGNEQFF.

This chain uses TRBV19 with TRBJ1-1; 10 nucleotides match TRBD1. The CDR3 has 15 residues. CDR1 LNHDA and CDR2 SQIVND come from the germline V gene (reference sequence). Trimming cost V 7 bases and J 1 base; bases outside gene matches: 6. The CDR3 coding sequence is TGTGCCAGTATGACAGGGGGCGCTCGGAACACTGAAGCTTTCTTT. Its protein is CASMTGGARNTEAFF.

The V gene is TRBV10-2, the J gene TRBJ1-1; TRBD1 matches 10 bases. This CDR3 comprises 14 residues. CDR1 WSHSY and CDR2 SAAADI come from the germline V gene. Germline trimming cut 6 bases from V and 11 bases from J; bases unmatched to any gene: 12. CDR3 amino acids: CASSYGTGETFAFF. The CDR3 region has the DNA TGCGCCAGCAGCTACGGGACAGGGGAGACTTTTGCTTTCTTT.

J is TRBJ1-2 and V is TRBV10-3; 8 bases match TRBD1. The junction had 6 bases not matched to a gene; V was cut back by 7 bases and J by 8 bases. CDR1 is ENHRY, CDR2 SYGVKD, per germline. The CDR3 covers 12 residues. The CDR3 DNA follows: TGTGCCATCAATGGACAGGGTGTAGGCTACACCTTC. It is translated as CAINGQGVGYTF.

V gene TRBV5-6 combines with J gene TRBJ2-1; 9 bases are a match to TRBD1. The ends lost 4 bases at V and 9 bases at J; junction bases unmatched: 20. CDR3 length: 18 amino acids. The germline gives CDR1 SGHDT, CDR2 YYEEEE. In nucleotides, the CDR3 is TGTGCCAGCAGCCCTGAGGGCGAGACAGGGGGAAGCCCCCGTGAGCAGTTCTTC. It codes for CASSPEGETGGSPREQFF.

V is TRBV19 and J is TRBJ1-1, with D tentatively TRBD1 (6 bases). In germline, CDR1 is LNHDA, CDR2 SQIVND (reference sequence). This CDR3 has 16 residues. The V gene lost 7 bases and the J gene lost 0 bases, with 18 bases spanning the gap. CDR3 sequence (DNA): TGTGCCAGTACCGCCTCCAAAGGACAGCTGAACACTGAAGCTTTCTTT. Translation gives CASTASKGQLNTEAFF.

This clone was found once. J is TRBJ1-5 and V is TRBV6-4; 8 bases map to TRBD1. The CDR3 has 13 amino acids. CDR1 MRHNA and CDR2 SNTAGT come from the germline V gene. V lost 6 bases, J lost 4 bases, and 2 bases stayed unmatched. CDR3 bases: TGTGCCAGCAGCGGGGACAGGAATCAGCCCCAGCATTTT. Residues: CASSGDRNQPQHF.

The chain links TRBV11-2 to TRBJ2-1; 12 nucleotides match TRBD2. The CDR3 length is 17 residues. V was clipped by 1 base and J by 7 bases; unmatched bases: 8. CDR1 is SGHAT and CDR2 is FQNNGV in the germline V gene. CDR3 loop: CASSLVGRLAGGNEQFF. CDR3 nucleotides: TGTGCCAGCAGCTTAGTGGGGAGGCTAGCGGGGGGGAATGAGCAGTTCTTC.

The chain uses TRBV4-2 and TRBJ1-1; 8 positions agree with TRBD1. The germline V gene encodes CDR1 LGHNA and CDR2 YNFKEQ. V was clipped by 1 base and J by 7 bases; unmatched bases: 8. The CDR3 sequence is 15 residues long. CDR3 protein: CASSQVGQGAGEAFF. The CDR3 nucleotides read TGTGCCAGCAGCCAAGTGGGGCAGGGGGCAGGTGAAGCTTTCTTT.

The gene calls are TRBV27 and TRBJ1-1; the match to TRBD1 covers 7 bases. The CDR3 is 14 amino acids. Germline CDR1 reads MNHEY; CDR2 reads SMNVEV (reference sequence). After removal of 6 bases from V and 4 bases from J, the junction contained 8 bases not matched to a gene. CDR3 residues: CASRSVGGPTEAFF. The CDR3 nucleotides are TGTGCCAGCAGATCCGTAGGGGGCCCCACTGAAGCTTTCTTT.

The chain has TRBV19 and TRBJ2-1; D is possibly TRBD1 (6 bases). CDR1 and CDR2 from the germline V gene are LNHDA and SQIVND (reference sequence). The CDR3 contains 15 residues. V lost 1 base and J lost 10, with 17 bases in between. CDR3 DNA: TGTGCCAGTAGTATAGTCGTCCCGGGACATCGAGAGCAGTTCTTC. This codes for CASSIVVPGHREQFF.

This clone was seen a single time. In nucleotides, the CDR3 is TGTGCCAGCAGCAAGACAGGGTTTGGCCGATTTGGGGCTTTCTTT. Protein: CASSKTGFGRFGAFF. The chain has TRBV3-1 (or the pseudogene TRBV3-2) and TRBJ1-1; 7 bases are a match to TRBD1. In germline, CDR1 is LGHDT, CDR2 YNNKEL (reference sequence). V shed 5 bases and J 11 bases; nucleotides not matched to a gene: 17. The CDR3 runs 15 residues.

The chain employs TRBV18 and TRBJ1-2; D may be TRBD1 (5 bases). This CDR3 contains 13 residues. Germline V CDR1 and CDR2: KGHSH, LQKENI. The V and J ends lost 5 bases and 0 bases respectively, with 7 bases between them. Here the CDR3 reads CASSTTANYGYTF. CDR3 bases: TGTGCCAGCTCAACGACAGCTAACTATGGCTACACCTTC. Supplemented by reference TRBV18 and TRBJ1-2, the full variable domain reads NAGVMQNPRHLVRRRGQEARLRCSPMKGHSHVYWYRQLPEEGLKFMVYLQKENIIDESGMPKERFSAEFPKEGPSILRIQQVVRGDSAAYFCASSTTANYGYTFGSGTRLTVV.

This chain's CDR3 is CAWSVRVMYGANVLTF. CDR3 nucleotide sequence: TGTGCCTGGAGTGTACGGGTCATGTATGGGGCCAACGTCCTGACTTTC. The V call is TRBV30, the J call TRBJ2-6; D is uncertain. The CDR3 runs to 16 residues. V lost 0 bases and J lost 3, with 12 bases in between. Per the germline V gene, CDR1 is GTSNPN and CDR2 is SVGIG (reference sequence).